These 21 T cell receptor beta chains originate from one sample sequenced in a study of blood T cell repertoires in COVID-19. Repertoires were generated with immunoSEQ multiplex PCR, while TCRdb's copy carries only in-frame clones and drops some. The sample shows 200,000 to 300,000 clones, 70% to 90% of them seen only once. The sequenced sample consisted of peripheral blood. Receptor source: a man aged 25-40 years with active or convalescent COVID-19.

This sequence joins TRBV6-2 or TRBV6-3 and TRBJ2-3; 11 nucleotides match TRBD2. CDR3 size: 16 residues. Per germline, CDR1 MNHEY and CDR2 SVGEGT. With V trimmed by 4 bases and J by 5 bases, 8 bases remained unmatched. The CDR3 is CASSSRLAGSLDTQYF. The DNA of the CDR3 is TGTGCCAGCAGTTCCCGACTAGCGGGGAGTTTAGATACGCAGTATTTT.

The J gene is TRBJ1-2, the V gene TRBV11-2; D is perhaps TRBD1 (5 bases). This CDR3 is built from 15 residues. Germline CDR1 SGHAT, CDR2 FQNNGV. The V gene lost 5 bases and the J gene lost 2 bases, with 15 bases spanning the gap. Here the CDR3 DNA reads TGTGCCAGCAGCCTAACGGAACAGGAAAACTATGGCTACACCTTC. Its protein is CASSLTEQENYGYTF.

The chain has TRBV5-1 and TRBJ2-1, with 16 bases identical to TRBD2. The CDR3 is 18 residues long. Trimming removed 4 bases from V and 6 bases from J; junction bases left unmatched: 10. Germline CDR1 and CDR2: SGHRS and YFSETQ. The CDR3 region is CASSTIGTSGGAGNEQFF. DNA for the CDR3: TGCGCCAGCAGCACAATAGGGACTAGCGGGGGGGCTGGCAATGAGCAGTTCTTC.

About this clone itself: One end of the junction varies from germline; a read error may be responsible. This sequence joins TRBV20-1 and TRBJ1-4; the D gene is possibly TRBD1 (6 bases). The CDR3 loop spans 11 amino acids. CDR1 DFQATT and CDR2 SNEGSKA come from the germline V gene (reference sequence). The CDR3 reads CSAARGTLTYF. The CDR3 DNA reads TGCAGTGCTGCGCGGGGGACATTGACTTACTTT.

Here the CDR3 reads CASSLAGGNNYGYTF. In DNA form, the CDR3 reads TGCGCCAGCAGCTTGGCAGGGGGTAATAACTATGGCTACACCTTC. The chain recombines TRBV5-1 with TRBJ1-2; 7 bases agree with TRBD1. Germline V gene data show CDR1 as SGHRS and CDR2 as YFSETQ. The length of the CDR3 is 15 residues. V was clipped by 0 bases and J by 1 base; unmatched bases: 3.

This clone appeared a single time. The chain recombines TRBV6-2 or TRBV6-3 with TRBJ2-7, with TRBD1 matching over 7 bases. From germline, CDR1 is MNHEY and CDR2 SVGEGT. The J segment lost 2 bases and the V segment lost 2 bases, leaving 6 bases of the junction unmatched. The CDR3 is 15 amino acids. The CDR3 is CASSYGNRGAYEQYF. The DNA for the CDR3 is TGTGCCAGCAGTTACGGGAACAGGGGCGCCTACGAGCAGTACTTC.

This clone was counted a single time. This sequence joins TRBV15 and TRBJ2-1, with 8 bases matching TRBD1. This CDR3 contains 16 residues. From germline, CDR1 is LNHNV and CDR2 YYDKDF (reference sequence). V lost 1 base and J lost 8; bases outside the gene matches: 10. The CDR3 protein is CATSRGFGTGGDEQFF. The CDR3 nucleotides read TGTGCCACCAGCAGAGGTTTTGGGACAGGAGGGGATGAGCAGTTCTTC.

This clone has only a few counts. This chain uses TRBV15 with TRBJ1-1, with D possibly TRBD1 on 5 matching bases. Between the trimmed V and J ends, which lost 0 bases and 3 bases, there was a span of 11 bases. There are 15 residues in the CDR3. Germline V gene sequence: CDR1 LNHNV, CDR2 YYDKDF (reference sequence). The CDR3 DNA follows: TGTGCCACCAGCAGAGACGCGCAGGGCTACACTGAAGCTTTCTTT. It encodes CATSRDAQGYTEAFF.

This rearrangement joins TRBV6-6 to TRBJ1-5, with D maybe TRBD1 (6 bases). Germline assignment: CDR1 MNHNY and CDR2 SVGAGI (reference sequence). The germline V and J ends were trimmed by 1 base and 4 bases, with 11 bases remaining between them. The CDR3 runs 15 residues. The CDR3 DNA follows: TGTGCCAGCAGTTACTTGGGGGGGGCGAATCAGCCCCAGCATTTT. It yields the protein CASSYLGGANQPQHF.

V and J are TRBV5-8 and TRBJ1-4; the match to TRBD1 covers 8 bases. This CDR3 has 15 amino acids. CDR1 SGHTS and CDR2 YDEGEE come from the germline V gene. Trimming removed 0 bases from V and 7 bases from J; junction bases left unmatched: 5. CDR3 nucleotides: TGTGCCAGCAGCTTGGCCGGAGACAGGGGTGAAAAACTGTTTTTT. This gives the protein CASSLAGDRGEKLFF.

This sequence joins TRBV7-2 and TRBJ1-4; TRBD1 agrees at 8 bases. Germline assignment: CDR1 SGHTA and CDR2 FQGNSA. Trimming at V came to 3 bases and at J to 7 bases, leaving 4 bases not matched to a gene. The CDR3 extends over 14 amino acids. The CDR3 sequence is CASSLDRAGEKLFF. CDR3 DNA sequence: TGTGCCAGCAGCTTGGACAGGGCTGGTGAAAAACTGTTTTTT.

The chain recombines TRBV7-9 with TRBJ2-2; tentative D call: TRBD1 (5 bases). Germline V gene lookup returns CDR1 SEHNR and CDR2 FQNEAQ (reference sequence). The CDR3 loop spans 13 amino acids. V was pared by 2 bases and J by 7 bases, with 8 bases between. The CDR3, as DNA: TGTGCCAGCAGCTTAACAGGTGTCGGGGAGCTGTTTTTT. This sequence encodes CASSLTGVGELFF.

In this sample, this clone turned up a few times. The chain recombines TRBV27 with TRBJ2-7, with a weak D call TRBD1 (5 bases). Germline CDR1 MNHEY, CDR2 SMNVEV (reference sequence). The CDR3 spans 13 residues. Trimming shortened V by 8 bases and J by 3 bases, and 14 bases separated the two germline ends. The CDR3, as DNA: TGTGCCAGCTCCCGGTCAGGGAACTACGAGCAGTACTTC. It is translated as CASSRSGNYEQYF.

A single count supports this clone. In DNA form, the CDR3 reads TGTGCCAGCAGCGTAGCTTCAGAGGTCTTCTACAATGAGCAGTTCTTC. Its translation: CASSVASEVFYNEQFF. The V call is TRBV9, the J call TRBJ2-1; D gene uncertain. The V gene's germline CDR1 is SGDLS and CDR2 YYNGEE. The CDR3 covers 16 residues. Trimming pared 0 bases from V and 3 bases from J, leaving 13 bases between.

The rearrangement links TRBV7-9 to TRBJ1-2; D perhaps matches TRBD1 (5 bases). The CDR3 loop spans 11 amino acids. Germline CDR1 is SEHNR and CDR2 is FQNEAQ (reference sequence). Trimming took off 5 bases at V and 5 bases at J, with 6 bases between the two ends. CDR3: CASSRQYGYTF. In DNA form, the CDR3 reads TGTGCCAGCAGCCGACAGTATGGCTACACCTTC.

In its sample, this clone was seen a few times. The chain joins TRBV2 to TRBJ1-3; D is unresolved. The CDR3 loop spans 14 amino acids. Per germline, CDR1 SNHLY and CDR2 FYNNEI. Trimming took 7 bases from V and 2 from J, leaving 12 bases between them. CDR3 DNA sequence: TGTGCCAGCACCGGGCGGGAGGCTGGAAACACCATATATTTT. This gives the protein CASTGREAGNTIYF.

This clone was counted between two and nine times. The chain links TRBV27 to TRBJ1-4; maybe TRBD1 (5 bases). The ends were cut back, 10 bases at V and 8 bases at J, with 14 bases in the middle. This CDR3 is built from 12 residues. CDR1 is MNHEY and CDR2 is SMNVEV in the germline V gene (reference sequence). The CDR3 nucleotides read TGTGCCACCCAGGGTAAAGAAGAAAAACTGTTTTTT. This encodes CATQGKEEKLFF.

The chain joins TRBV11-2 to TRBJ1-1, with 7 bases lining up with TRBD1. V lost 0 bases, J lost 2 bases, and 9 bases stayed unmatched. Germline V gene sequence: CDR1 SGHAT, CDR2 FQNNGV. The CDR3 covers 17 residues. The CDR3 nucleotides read TGTGCCAGCAGCTTAGATCTCCGATACAGGGGAAACACTGAAGCTTTCTTT. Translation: CASSLDLRYRGNTEAFF.

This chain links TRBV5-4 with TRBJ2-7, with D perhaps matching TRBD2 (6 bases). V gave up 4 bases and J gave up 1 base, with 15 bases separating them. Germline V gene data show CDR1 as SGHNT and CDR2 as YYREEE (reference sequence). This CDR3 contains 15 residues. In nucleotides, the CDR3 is TGTGCCAGCAGCCGTCAATTCGGGGGATCCTACGAGCAGTACTTC. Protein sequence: CASSRQFGGSYEQYF. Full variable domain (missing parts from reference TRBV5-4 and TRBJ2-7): ETGVTQSPTHLIKTRGQQVTLRCSSQSGHNTVSWYQQALGQGPQFIFQYYREEENGRGNFPPRFSGLQFPNYSSELNVNALELDDSALYLCASSRQFGGSYEQYFGPGTRLTVT.

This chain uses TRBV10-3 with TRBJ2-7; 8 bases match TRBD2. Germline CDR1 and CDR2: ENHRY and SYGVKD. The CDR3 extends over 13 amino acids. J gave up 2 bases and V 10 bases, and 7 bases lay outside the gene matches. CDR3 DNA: TGTGCCAGCCGGGAGGGGGGTGCCTACGAGCAGTACTTC. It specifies CASREGGAYEQYF.

Here the CDR3 DNA reads TGTGCCAGCAGCTTGTGGTGGGACATAACTAACTATGGCTACACCTTC. Its translation: CASSLWWDITNYGYTF. V usage is TRBV5-6 and J usage is TRBJ1-2; possibly TRBD1 for D (6 bases). Looked up from germline, CDR1 is SGHDT and CDR2 is YYEEEE. V lost 1 base, J lost 0 bases, and 13 bases lay in between. The CDR3 is 16 amino acids. Drawing the rest from reference TRBV5-6 and TRBJ1-2, the complete variable domain is DAGVTQSPTHLIKTRGQQVTLRCSPKSGHDTVSWYQQALGQGPQFIFQYYEEEERQRGNFPDRFSGHQFPNYSSELNVNALLLGDSALYLCASSLWWDITNYGYTFGSGTRLTVV.